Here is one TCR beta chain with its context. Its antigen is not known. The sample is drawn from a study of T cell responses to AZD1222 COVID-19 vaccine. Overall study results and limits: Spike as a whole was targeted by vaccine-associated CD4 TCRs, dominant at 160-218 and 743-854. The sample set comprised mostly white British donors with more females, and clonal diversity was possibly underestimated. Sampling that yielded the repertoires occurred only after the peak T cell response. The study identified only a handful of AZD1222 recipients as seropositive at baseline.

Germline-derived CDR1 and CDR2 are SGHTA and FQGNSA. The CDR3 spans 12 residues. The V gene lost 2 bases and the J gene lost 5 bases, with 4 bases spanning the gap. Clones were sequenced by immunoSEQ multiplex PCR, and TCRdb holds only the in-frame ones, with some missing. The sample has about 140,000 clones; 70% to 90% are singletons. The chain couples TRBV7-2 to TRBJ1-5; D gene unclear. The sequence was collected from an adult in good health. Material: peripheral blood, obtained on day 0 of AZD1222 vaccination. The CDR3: CASSLPDQPQHF. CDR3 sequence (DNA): TGTGCCAGCAGCTTACCGGATCAGCCCCAGCATTTT.